This TCR beta chain was retrieved from a study of shared clonotypes between healthy human individuals. Notes on the study in general: The study found lower generation probabilities in non-shared clonotypes than in those shared by all four donors.

This clone has a handful of counts. Its specificity is unknown. Donation came from healthy HIV-negative adults that had no recent acute infections or vaccinations. In the original processing: ImmunoSEQ only sent back junction sequences with no quality scores, so filtering was done differently. Clones were sequenced by immunoSEQ multiplex PCR, and TCRdb holds only the in-frame ones, with some missing. From that table come the V and J calls and clone size; the DNA was used to work out D and trimming. This table has roughly 760,000 clones, over 65% appearing once. Sequenced sample: memory CD4+ T cells sorted from blood. Subset reported: CD45RA-negative fraction. The TCR sequence derives from a woman aged 25 to 39 in good health.

The CDR3 here is CASSFGTGSGNSPLHF. The CDR3 DNA reads as TGTGCCAGCAGCTTCGGGACAGGGAGCGGGAATTCACCCCTCCACTTT. The V and J genes are TRBV7-6 and TRBJ1-6; 9 positions match TRBD1. V lost 3 bases, J lost 7 bases, and 7 bases stayed unmatched. Germline CDR1 and CDR2: SGHVS and FNYEAQ. CDR3 length: 16 amino acids.